The clone carrying this T cell receptor (beta chain) turned up a few times. This sample stems from a study of T cell repertoires in ileal Crohn's disease. Lamina propria lymphocytes from surgical specimens were isolated on a density gradient before sorting. CDR1 and CDR2 from the germline V gene are KGHSH and LQKENI. V trimming: 4 bases; J trimming: 5 bases; junction bases outside the gene matches: 2. The CDR3 extends over 13 amino acids. The repertoire was sequenced with immunoSEQ multiplex PCR; TCRdb's copy has only in-frame clones and lacks some. This table has 5,500 to 7,500 clones, around 89% appearing once.

Sequencing used CD4+ T cells from ileum. This chain joins TRBV18 and TRBJ2-7, with 10 bases that match TRBD1. The TCR was taken from an adult with Crohn's disease. Some clones in this sample may be carry-over from other donors' samples. The CDR3 sequence: CASSQGQGNEQYF. Here the CDR3 DNA reads TGTGCCAGCTCACAGGGACAGGGGAACGAGCAGTACTTC.